These 25 T cell receptor beta chains share one sample of origin, sequenced in a study of CD4 and CD8 cells across lung adenocarcinoma regions listed by TCRdb under 2018. Libraries were constructed by PCR. TCRdb names HiSeq X Ten as the instrument used. TCRdb cleaned the public reads at Q25 with fastp, built clones with MiXCR and kept in-frame beta chains. When rows share a CDR3 protein, they turn into one entry using the most common DNA and genes. The sample table shows roughly 6,500 distinct CDR3 sequences, and about 45% are seen once. In total, the top ten clones hold 15% to 20% of the sample. Sequencing was done on a sample of CD8+ T cells from the center of a lung tumor. The sample's cell subset or site label, in plain terms: tumor center region. The source is a female donor with lung adenocarcinoma. The CD4 and CD8 labels of this study may be unreliable.

The chain uses TRBV12-5 and TRBJ2-2, with 7 bases fitting TRBD1. The J call may be in error: the DNA end matches TRBJ2-3 better. The germline gives CDR1 LGHNT, CDR2 FRNRAP. This CDR3 has 16 residues. The CDR3 region has the DNA TGTGCTAGTGGTTTGCTCCAGGGGGTGGTCACCGGGACGCAGTATTTT. It encodes CASGLLQGVVTGTQYF.

This clonotype is classed as medium-sized. The chain combines TRBV18 with TRBJ2-1, with D perhaps TRBD1 (6 bases). Trimming pared 4 bases from V and 2 bases from J, leaving 15 bases between. The CDR3 contains 16 residues. Germline V gene lookup returns CDR1 KGHSH and CDR2 LQKENI. Here the CDR3 DNA reads TGTGCCAGCTCACTACAGGGTCGTTCAACCTACAATGAGCAGTTCTTC. Translating it yields CASSLQGRSTYNEQFF.

The chain employs TRBV12-3 or TRBV12-4 and TRBJ2-3; possibly TRBD1 or TRBD2 for D (5 bases each). V was trimmed by 6 bases and J by 4 bases, leaving 11 bases between them. This CDR3 has 13 residues. The CDR3 bases are TGTGCCAGCAGGGGGACGGAGCCAGATACGCAGTATTTT. Protein sequence: CASRGTEPDTQYF.

The gene calls are TRBV6-2 or TRBV6-3 and TRBJ2-2, with 10 bases aligning to TRBD1. This CDR3 contains 16 residues. Germline CDR1 and CDR2: MNHEY and SVGEGT. V shed 5 bases, J shed 6 bases, and the junction held 9 bases outside the gene matches. Here the CDR3 reads CASSPKGQGEAGELFF. CDR3 nucleotide sequence: TGTGCCAGCAGTCCTAAAGGACAGGGGGAAGCCGGGGAGCTGTTTTTT.

The sample holds many counts of this clonotype. The J gene is TRBJ2-1, the V gene TRBV11-2; D uncertain. The DNA end lines up better with TRBJ2-7; the J call may be wrong. This CDR3 has 13 residues. Germline lookup yields CDR1 SGHAT and CDR2 FQNNGV. CDR3 nucleotides: TGTGCCAGCAGCCATAATACAGCCTACGAGCAGTACTTC. Translated, it gives CASSHNTAYEQYF.

This clonotype has a count of ten or more. This rearrangement joins TRBV11-2 to TRBJ2-1, with D possibly matching TRBD2 (5 bases). The DNA end is more similar to TRBJ2-5, so the J call may be wrong. The germline gives CDR1 SGHAT, CDR2 FQNNGV. The length of the CDR3 is 11 residues. CDR3 sequence (DNA): TGTGCCAGCAGACGCGGGGAGACCCAGTACTTC. Amino acids: CASRRGETQYF.

The gene calls are TRBV28 and TRBJ2-3; the D gene could be TRBD1 or TRBD2 (7 bases each). The CDR3 totals 14 residues. Trimming removed 4 bases from V and 3 bases from J, with 11 bases in between. In germline, CDR1 is MDHEN, CDR2 SYDVKM. CDR3 loop: CASSSGGGTDTQYF. In nucleotides, the CDR3 is TGTGCCAGCAGTTCAGGGGGAGGGACAGATACGCAGTATTTT.

This clonotype came up many times. This chain connects TRBV5-6 to TRBJ2-7; no firm D call. Trimming took 5 bases from V and 3 from J, leaving 6 bases between them. Germline assignment: CDR1 SGHDT and CDR2 YYEEEE. This CDR3 contains 11 residues. CDR3: CASSGVYEQYF. The CDR3 bases are TGTGCCAGCAGTGGGGTCTACGAGCAGTACTTC.

This clonotype occurred many times. Here the CDR3 reads CASSFGENNEQFF. The DNA of the CDR3 is TGTGCCAGCAGCTTTGGCGAAAACAATGAGCAGTTCTTC. The rearrangement uses TRBV11-2 and TRBJ2-1, with D unresolved. Trimming took off 3 bases at V and 5 bases at J, with 8 bases between the two ends. CDR1 SGHAT and CDR2 FQNNGV come from the germline V gene. The CDR3 covers 13 residues.

The V call is TRBV7-2, the J call TRBJ2-5; TRBD2 matches at 8 bases. Germline values: CDR1 SGHTA, CDR2 FQGNSA. The CDR3 consists of 14 residues. This chain's CDR3 is CAGSGGLDQETQYF. CDR3 nucleotide sequence: TGTGCGGGCAGCGGGGGCCTAGACCAAGAGACCCAGTACTTC. Complete variable domain (other parts from reference TRBV7-2 and TRBJ2-5): GAGVSQSPSNKVTEKGKDVELRCDPISGHTALYWYRQSLGQGLEFLIYFQGNSAPDKSGLPSDRFSAERTGGSVSTLTIQRTQQEDSAVYLCAGSGGLDQETQYFGPGTRLLVL.

A note on this clonotype: The junction differs from germline at one of its ends, possibly a read error. This chain links TRBV10-3 with TRBJ2-3; D is uncertain. Looked up from germline, CDR1 is ENHRY and CDR2 is SYGVKD. CDR3 size: 14 residues. The CDR3 DNA reads as TGTCTGGGCCCCGAGGCTGAGAACACAGAGACGCAGTTTTTT. The encoded protein is CLGPEAENTETQFF.

J is TRBJ2-6 and V is TRBV7-3, with 7 bases aligning to TRBD1. CDR1 SGHTA and CDR2 FQGTGA come from the germline V gene. The CDR3 consists of 16 residues. V trimming: 6 bases; J trimming: 2 bases; junction bases outside the gene matches: 7. CDR3 in amino acids: CASSFPQGAGANVLTF. In DNA, the CDR3 is TGTGCCAGCAGTTTCCCCCAGGGGGCTGGGGCCAACGTCCTGACTTTC.

This chain connects TRBV28 to TRBJ2-3; 9 bases fit TRBD2. The last part of the DNA fits TRBJ2-1 better; the J call may be wrong. Germline loops: CDR1 MDHEN, CDR2 SYDVKM. The CDR3 contains 15 residues. In DNA, the CDR3 is TGTGCCAGCAGTTCCCCGCCAAGCGGGGGGAATGAGCAGTTCTTC. Protein: CASSSPPSGGNEQFF.

This clonotype was recorded a few times. The chain employs TRBV12-3 or TRBV12-4 and TRBJ1-1; maybe TRBD1 (5 bases). V was shortened by 3 bases and J by 4 bases, with 12 bases between the two germline ends. CDR3 size: 14 residues. The chain's CDR3 is CASSFGDFSTEAFF. In DNA form, the CDR3 reads TGTGCCAGCAGTTTCGGGGACTTTAGCACTGAAGCTTTCTTT.

In regard to this clonotype: A junction boundary mismatches the germline segment, possibly from a read error. This chain joins TRBV7-2 and TRBJ2-4; 9 positions match TRBD2. Per germline, CDR1 SGHTA and CDR2 FQGNSA. This CDR3 is built from 11 residues. CDR3 in amino acids: CGGLAGNTQYF. CDR3 in DNA: TGCGGCGGCCTAGCGGGGAACACTCAGTACTTC.

This clonotype is medium-sized in the sample. Possible read error: a much larger clone is one base away. The DNA for the CDR3 is TGTGCCAGCAGTTTAGCGGGAGGAACCTACAATGAGCAGTACTTC. Its protein product is CASSLAGGTYNEQYF. The rearrangement uses TRBV27 and TRBJ2-1, with 8 bases fitting TRBD2. The J call may be incorrect, as the DNA end agrees better with TRBJ2-7. Per germline, CDR1 MNHEY and CDR2 SMNVEV (reference sequence). This CDR3 is built from 15 residues.

This clonotype was recorded at least ten times. V usage is TRBV6-5 and J usage is TRBJ1-1; a weak D match, TRBD1 (5 bases). The V and J ends lost 4 bases and 8 bases respectively, with 11 bases between them. Germline V lookup: CDR1 MNHEY, CDR2 SVGAGI. This CDR3 region has 12 residues. This CDR3 reads CASSFGRGEAFF. The CDR3 DNA reads TGTGCCAGCAGTTTTGGCCGGGGGGAAGCTTTCTTT.

By sample share, this clonotype is medium-sized. For the CDR3, the DNA is TGTGCCAGCAGTTACCATCGACAAGACACCGGGGAGCTGTTTTTT. As protein: CASSYHRQDTGELFF. The V call is TRBV6-5, the J call TRBJ2-2; D remains unclear. In germline, CDR1 is MNHEY, CDR2 SVGAGI. CDR3 size: 15 residues. The V end lost 2 bases, the J end lost 3 bases, and 10 bases lay between the germline ends.

As to this clonotype: A junction boundary mismatches the germline segment, possibly from a read error. V is TRBV11-3 and J is TRBJ2-3; TRBD1 might be the D (7 bases). CDR3 length: 15 residues. In germline, CDR1 is SGHNT, CDR2 YENEEA. In DNA, the CDR3 is TGTGCCAGGGGCTTCCAGGCTGGGGGGACAGATGAGCAGTACTTT. Residues: CARGFQAGGTDEQYF.

Comments on this clonotype: Germline and junction disagree at one end, which may indicate a read error. The chain uses TRBV7-2 and TRBJ2-3, with D maybe TRBD2 (6 bases). The J call may be in error: the DNA end matches TRBJ2-4 better. The CDR3 extends over 12 amino acids. The germline gives CDR1 SGHTA, CDR2 FQGNSA. The CDR3 protein is CAGSPGTDIQYF. The CDR3 bases are TGCGCGGGGAGCCCGGGCACAGATATTCAGTACTTC.

This clonotype was seen repeatedly, ten times or more. The chain uses TRBV4-3 and TRBJ2-5; no clear D. The CDR3 is made up of 14 amino acids. Trimming stripped 0 bases from V and 3 bases from J, with 8 bases between. The V gene's germline CDR1 is LGHNA and CDR2 YSLEER. The CDR3 DNA follows: TGCGCCAGCAGCCAAGACCAGAATGAAGAGACCCAGTACTTC. Amino acid sequence: CASSQDQNEETQYF.

The chain couples TRBV12-3 or TRBV12-4 to TRBJ2-3; 7 bases are a match to TRBD2. The length of the CDR3 is 15 residues. J gave up 12 bases and V 8 bases, and 20 bases lay outside the gene matches. The CDR3 bases are TGTGCCAGCGGTCGGGGTGCGGGAGTTAAAAACACTCAGTATTTT. Its translation: CASGRGAGVKNTQYF.

The chain has TRBV6-1 and TRBJ2-3; tentative D call: TRBD1 (6 bases). Trimming removed 3 bases from V and 12 bases from J, with 31 bases in between. The CDR3 totals 18 residues. Germline loops: CDR1 MNHNS, CDR2 SASEGT. This CDR3 reads CASSDPAFTGRDTETQYF. DNA of the CDR3: TGTGCCAGCAGTGACCCAGCCTTCACAGGGCGCGACACAGAGACCCAGTATTTT.

This clonotype is large within its sample. The V and J genes are TRBV6-1 and TRBJ2-1; D call uncertain. Germline-derived CDR1 and CDR2 are MNHNS and SASEGT. This CDR3 comprises 13 residues. V was clipped by 7 bases and J by 8 bases, with 15 bases between them. The CDR3 region is CASIGRVDYEQFF. CDR3 bases: TGTGCCAGCATAGGACGGGTTGACTATGAGCAGTTCTTC.

This clonotype is medium-sized (0.01 to 0.1%) by share. The J gene is TRBJ2-2, the V gene TRBV11-3, with D perhaps given as TRBD1 or TRBD2 (8 bases each). CDR1 and CDR2 (germline): SGHNT, YENEEA. The CDR3 is 16 amino acids. Trimming pared 5 bases from V and 1 base from J, leaving 14 bases between. The CDR3 DNA reads as TGTGCCAGCAGCACGGGGGGGACAGGGAACACCGGGGAGCTGTTTTTT. It encodes CASSTGGTGNTGELFF.